This is a list of T cell receptor beta chains from one sample in a study of CD8 T cell repertoires and HIV-1 epitope variants. Sequenced by immunoSEQ multiplex PCR; TCRdb stores in-frame clones only, minus some. In the table there are 95,000 or so clones, almost 75% of which are singletons. Sequencing used uncultured baseline CD8+ T cells from peripheral blood mononuclear cells (PBMCs). The source is a male donor with HIV. The CDR3 runs from the conserved cysteine through the conserved F or W. Each record gives: CDR3 length, J gene, clone size, V gene, D gene, CDR3 protein, CDR3 DNA. A D gene is named only where the DNA matches it firmly. Where a row states a size, it is once, few, many or the class of an expanded clone; other rows omit it.

CDR3 length: 13
J gene: TRBJ1-4
clone size: few
V gene: TRBV28
D gene: NA
CDR3 protein: CASSLSTNEKLFF
CDR3 DNA: TGTGCCAGCAGTTTATCTACTAATGAAAAACTGTTTTTT

CDR3 length: 15
J gene: TRBJ1-1
clone size: NA
V gene: TRBV4-2
D gene: NA
CDR3 protein: CASSQEERLNTEAFF
CDR3 DNA: TGTGCCAGCAGCCAAGAGGAACGCTTGAACACTGAAGCTTTCTTT

CDR3 length: 13
J gene: TRBJ2-7
clone size: NA
V gene: TRBV7-2
D gene: NA
CDR3 protein: CASSLARDYEQYF
CDR3 DNA: TGTGCCAGCAGCCTAGCCAGGGACTACGAGCAGTACTTC

CDR3 length: 19
J gene: TRBJ2-7
clone size: NA
V gene: TRBV28
D gene: TRBD2
CDR3 protein: CASSLSPGLAGGIAGEQYF
CDR3 DNA: TGTGCCAGCAGTTTAAGCCCGGGACTAGCGGGGGGGATAGCGGGCGAGCAGTACTTC

CDR3 length: 15
J gene: TRBJ2-2
clone size: once
V gene: TRBV6-5
D gene: TRBD2
CDR3 protein: CASSAPWGGSWELFF
CDR3 DNA: TGTGCCAGCAGCGCCCCATGGGGGGGATCATGGGAGCTGTTTTTT

CDR3 length: 14
J gene: TRBJ2-2
clone size: once
V gene: TRBV4-3
D gene: TRBD2
CDR3 protein: CASSPGGGTGELFF
CDR3 DNA: TGCGCCAGCAGCCCTGGGGGGGGCACCGGGGAGCTGTTTTTT

CDR3 length: 14
J gene: TRBJ1-5
clone size: NA
V gene: TRBV6-6
D gene: NA
CDR3 protein: CASRGVGPNQPQHF
CDR3 DNA: TGTGCCAGCAGAGGGGTCGGGCCAAATCAGCCCCAGCATTTT

CDR3 length: 14
J gene: TRBJ2-1
clone size: NA
V gene: TRBV6-5
D gene: TRBD2
CDR3 protein: CASRTSGGNNEQFF
CDR3 DNA: TGTGCCAGCAGGACTAGCGGGGGAAACAATGAGCAGTTCTTC

CDR3 length: 16
J gene: TRBJ2-3
clone size: NA
V gene: TRBV19
D gene: NA
CDR3 protein: CASSGGPSAQSDTQYF
CDR3 DNA: TGTGCCAGTAGCGGCGGCCCTAGCGCCCAGTCAGATACGCAGTATTTT

CDR3 length: 15
J gene: TRBJ2-1
clone size: once
V gene: TRBV9
D gene: NA
CDR3 protein: CASSVGSSASNEQFF
CDR3 DNA: TGTGCCAGCAGCGTAGGTAGTAGCGCCTCCAATGAGCAGTTCTTC

CDR3 length: 14
J gene: TRBJ2-5
clone size: NA
V gene: TRBV19
D gene: NA
CDR3 protein: CASSILADQETQYF
CDR3 DNA: TGTGCCAGTAGTATATTGGCGGACCAAGAGACCCAGTACTTC

CDR3 length: 16
J gene: TRBJ2-7
clone size: NA
V gene: TRBV9
D gene: TRBD1
CDR3 protein: CASSPGGLTLSYEQYF
CDR3 DNA: TGTGCCAGCAGCCCAGGGGGCCTTACTCTCTCCTACGAGCAGTACTTC

CDR3 length: 14
J gene: TRBJ2-3
clone size: NA
V gene: TRBV29-1
D gene: NA
CDR3 protein: CSVAGGAGRDTQYF
CDR3 DNA: TGCAGCGTGGCGGGCGGTGCGGGGCGAGATACGCAGTATTTT

CDR3 length: 15
J gene: TRBJ2-3
clone size: NA
V gene: TRBV6-6
D gene: NA
CDR3 protein: CASSLARGPTDTQYF
CDR3 DNA: TGTGCCAGCAGTTTAGCCCGGGGGCCGACAGATACGCAGTATTTT

CDR3 length: 14
J gene: TRBJ1-1
clone size: NA
V gene: TRBV29-1
D gene: NA
CDR3 protein: CSVVLVGGNTEAFF
CDR3 DNA: TGCAGCGTTGTTTTAGTGGGGGGGAACACTGAAGCTTTCTTT

CDR3 length: 13
J gene: TRBJ2-1
clone size: NA
V gene: TRBV5-1
D gene: NA
CDR3 protein: CASSLVRGNEQFF
CDR3 DNA: TGCGCCAGCAGCTTGGTCAGGGGCAATGAGCAGTTCTTC

CDR3 length: 15
J gene: TRBJ1-2
clone size: once
V gene: TRBV28
D gene: NA
CDR3 protein: CASASGVQGYYGYTF
CDR3 DNA: TGTGCCAGCGCCAGCGGCGTACAGGGTTACTATGGCTACACCTTC

CDR3 length: 16
J gene: TRBJ2-7
clone size: NA
V gene: TRBV27
D gene: NA
CDR3 protein: CASSWLASGLIDEQYF
CDR3 DNA: TGTGCCAGCAGCTGGTTAGCGTCAGGGTTGATCGACGAGCAGTACTTC

CDR3 length: 13
J gene: TRBJ1-1
clone size: NA
V gene: TRBV11-3
D gene: NA
CDR3 protein: CASSLYGETEAFF
CDR3 DNA: TGTGCCAGCAGCTTATATGGGGAGACTGAAGCTTTCTTT

CDR3 length: 16
J gene: TRBJ2-5
clone size: few
V gene: TRBV4-2
D gene: NA
CDR3 protein: CASSQDLRRHWETQYF
CDR3 DNA: TGTGCCAGCAGCCAAGATCTGAGGAGGCATTGGGAGACCCAGTACTTC

CDR3 length: 17
J gene: TRBJ2-2
clone size: once
V gene: TRBV5-1
D gene: NA
CDR3 protein: CASSFSFWQTNTGELFF
CDR3 DNA: TGCGCCAGCAGCTTTTCGTTCTGGCAGACGAACACCGGGGAGCTGTTTTTT

CDR3 length: 12
J gene: TRBJ1-5
clone size: once
V gene: TRBV10-2
D gene: NA
CDR3 protein: CASGDFNQPQHF
CDR3 DNA: TGCGCCAGCGGGGACTTCAATCAGCCCCAGCATTTT

CDR3 length: 15
J gene: TRBJ1-5
clone size: NA
V gene: TRBV5-1
D gene: NA
CDR3 protein: CASSLSAGEKQPQHF
CDR3 DNA: TGCGCCAGCAGCTTATCGGCGGGGGAAAAACAGCCCCAGCATTTT

CDR3 length: 14
J gene: TRBJ2-7
clone size: NA
V gene: TRBV5-1
D gene: TRBD1
CDR3 protein: CASSLRDRGYEQYF
CDR3 DNA: TGCGCCAGCAGCTTAAGGGACAGGGGTTACGAGCAGTACTTC

CDR3 length: 16
J gene: TRBJ2-2
clone size: NA
V gene: TRBV7-8
D gene: TRBD2
CDR3 protein: CASSLVAGVALGELFF
CDR3 DNA: TGTGCCAGCAGCTTAGTGGCGGGAGTGGCCTTAGGGGAGCTGTTTTTT

CDR3 length: 12
J gene: TRBJ2-1
clone size: NA
V gene: TRBV6-1
D gene: NA
CDR3 protein: CASSDSGHEQFF
CDR3 DNA: TGTGCCAGCAGTGACAGCGGGCATGAGCAGTTCTTC

CDR3 length: 14
J gene: TRBJ2-5
clone size: NA
V gene: TRBV7-7
D gene: NA
CDR3 protein: CASSLGGGKETQYF
CDR3 DNA: TGTGCTAGCAGCTTAGGGGGCGGGAAGGAGACCCAGTACTTC

CDR3 length: 12
J gene: TRBJ1-1
clone size: NA
V gene: TRBV29-1
D gene: NA
CDR3 protein: CSVAGGNTEAFF
CDR3 DNA: TGCAGCGTTGCGGGGGGGAACACTGAAGCTTTCTTT

CDR3 length: 10
J gene: TRBJ2-5
clone size: NA
V gene: TRBV18
D gene: NA
CDR3 protein: CASSQETQYF
CDR3 DNA: TGTGCCAGCTCACAAGAGACCCAGTACTTC

CDR3 length: 14
J gene: TRBJ1-5
clone size: NA
V gene: TRBV19
D gene: TRBD1
CDR3 protein: CASSISGGDQPQHF
CDR3 DNA: TGTGCCAGTAGTATTTCAGGGGGCGATCAGCCCCAGCATTTT

CDR3 length: 14
J gene: TRBJ2-3
clone size: once
V gene: TRBV11-3
D gene: NA
CDR3 protein: CASSFTGGTDTQYF
CDR3 DNA: TGTGCCAGCAGCTTCACTGGGGGCACAGATACGCAGTATTTT

CDR3 length: 14
J gene: TRBJ2-1
clone size: NA
V gene: TRBV19
D gene: TRBD1
CDR3 protein: CASSIVPNAGGPFF
CDR3 DNA: TGTGCCAGTAGTATAGTGCCCAACGCAGGGGGCCCGTTCTTC

CDR3 length: 12
J gene: TRBJ2-1
clone size: NA
V gene: TRBV9
D gene: NA
CDR3 protein: CASSVDYNEQFF
CDR3 DNA: TGTGCCAGCAGCGTGGACTACAATGAGCAGTTCTTC

CDR3 length: 15
J gene: TRBJ2-7
clone size: NA
V gene: TRBV7-6
D gene: TRBD1
CDR3 protein: CASSLAGTGTYEQYF
CDR3 DNA: TGTGCCAGCAGCTTGGCCGGGACAGGGACCTACGAGCAGTACTTC

CDR3 length: 13
J gene: TRBJ2-7
clone size: few
V gene: TRBV28
D gene: NA
CDR3 protein: CASSGLVTYEQYF
CDR3 DNA: TGTGCCAGCAGTGGACTCGTAACCTACGAGCAGTACTTC

CDR3 length: 14
J gene: TRBJ2-5
clone size: NA
V gene: TRBV5-1
D gene: NA
CDR3 protein: CASSLDGWEETQYF
CDR3 DNA: TGCGCCAGCAGCTTGGACGGGTGGGAAGAGACCCAGTACTTC

CDR3 length: 13
J gene: TRBJ2-7
clone size: NA
V gene: TRBV15
D gene: TRBD1
CDR3 protein: CATSRNRGHEQYF
CDR3 DNA: TGTGCCACCAGCAGGAACAGGGGTCACGAGCAGTACTTC

CDR3 length: 12
J gene: TRBJ1-2
clone size: few
V gene: TRBV7-2
D gene: NA
CDR3 protein: CASSFRANGYTF
CDR3 DNA: TGTGCCAGCAGCTTCCGGGCCAATGGTTACACCTTC

CDR3 length: 14
J gene: TRBJ2-7
clone size: NA
V gene: TRBV28
D gene: NA
CDR3 protein: CASKSLTSSYEQYF
CDR3 DNA: TGTGCCAGCAAGAGCTTAACGAGCTCCTACGAGCAGTACTTC

CDR3 length: 13
J gene: TRBJ2-7
clone size: once
V gene: TRBV6-1
D gene: NA
CDR3 protein: CASGQGREYEQYF
CDR3 DNA: TGTGCCAGCGGGCAGGGAAGAGAGTACGAGCAGTACTTC

CDR3 length: 15
J gene: TRBJ2-7
clone size: NA
V gene: TRBV4-2
D gene: NA
CDR3 protein: CASSQDATAAYEQYF
CDR3 DNA: TGTGCCAGCAGCCAAGATGCCACAGCTGCATACGAGCAGTACTTC

CDR3 length: 15
J gene: TRBJ2-1
clone size: NA
V gene: TRBV19
D gene: TRBD1
CDR3 protein: CASSIGFTGEHRQFF
CDR3 DNA: TGTGCCAGTAGTATAGGCTTCACAGGGGAACATCGGCAGTTCTTC

CDR3 length: 12
J gene: TRBJ1-2
clone size: NA
V gene: TRBV5-4
D gene: NA
CDR3 protein: CASSFRGLVIAF
CDR3 DNA: TGTGCCAGCAGCTTTAGGGGCCTGGTAATCGCCTTC

CDR3 length: 16
J gene: TRBJ2-1
clone size: NA
V gene: TRBV15
D gene: NA
CDR3 protein: CATSRGGREHYNEQFF
CDR3 DNA: TGTGCCACCAGCAGAGGGGGCAGGGAGCACTACAATGAGCAGTTCTTC

CDR3 length: 15
J gene: TRBJ2-6
clone size: many
V gene: TRBV6-5
D gene: NA
CDR3 protein: CASSYSFSGANVLTF
CDR3 DNA: TGTGCCAGCAGTTACTCCTTCTCTGGGGCCAACGTCCTGACTTTC

CDR3 length: 14
J gene: TRBJ1-2
clone size: NA
V gene: TRBV6-5
D gene: TRBD1
CDR3 protein: CASTSQGGRYGYTF
CDR3 DNA: TGTGCCAGCACTTCACAGGGGGGCCGATATGGCTACACCTTC